A selection of T cell receptor beta chains follows, all from one sample in a study of blood T cell repertoires in COVID-19. Libraries were prepared by immunoSEQ multiplex PCR; TCRdb keeps only in-frame clonotypes and omits some of them. Of about 170,000 clones listed, around 80% are singletons. Sequencing input: PBMCs or T cells enriched from blood (not recorded which). The receptor set was obtained from a man aged 45-65 years who had recovered from COVID-19. Both conserved end residues are part of each CDR3. A D gene is named only where the DNA matches it firmly. Clone sizes are given selectively: once, few, many, or a class where the clone is expanded.

j_gene: TRBJ2-1; v_gene: TRBV7-6; abundance: .; d_gene: .; CDR3nt: TGTGCCAGCAGTCGGTCTGAGTACAATGAGCAGTTCTTC; CDR3aa: CASSRSEYNEQFF
j_gene: TRBJ2-3; v_gene: TRBV18; abundance: .; d_gene: TRBD2; CDR3nt: TGTGCCAGCTCACCACTCCCGAGCGGGGGCACCGATAGCACAGATACGCAGTATTTT; CDR3aa: CASSPLPSGGTDSTDTQYF
j_gene: TRBJ2-4; v_gene: TRBV5-4; abundance: .; d_gene: TRBD2; CDR3nt: TGTGCCAGCAGCCCCCCGGGACTAGCGGGGGGGACAAAAAACATTCAGTACTTC; CDR3aa: CASSPPGLAGGTKNIQYF
j_gene: TRBJ2-7; v_gene: TRBV19; abundance: once; d_gene: TRBD1; CDR3nt: TGTGCCAGTTCGCGACAGGGGGAAGGGTACGAGCAGTACTTC; CDR3aa: CASSRQGEGYEQYF
j_gene: TRBJ1-5; v_gene: TRBV6-5; abundance: .; d_gene: .; CDR3nt: TGTGCCAGCAGTTCCCGTGGAGGGAGCTATCAGCCCCAGCATTTT; CDR3aa: CASSSRGGSYQPQHF
j_gene: TRBJ2-3; v_gene: TRBV10-3; abundance: .; d_gene: TRBD2; CDR3nt: TGTGCCATCAGTGGATCTAGCGGGGGTGAAGATACGCAGTATTTT; CDR3aa: CAISGSSGGEDTQYF
j_gene: TRBJ1-2; v_gene: TRBV5-1; abundance: .; d_gene: TRBD1; CDR3nt: TGCGCCAGCAGCTTGTCGGGACAGGGGGTAGATGGCTACACCTTC; CDR3aa: CASSLSGQGVDGYTF
j_gene: TRBJ2-5; v_gene: TRBV6-5; abundance: .; d_gene: TRBD2; CDR3nt: TGTGCCAGCAGTCCCAGCGGGGGGGCGACCCAGTACTTC; CDR3aa: CASSPSGGATQYF
j_gene: TRBJ1-1; v_gene: TRBV7-9; abundance: few; d_gene: .; CDR3nt: TGTGCCAGCAGCTTAGGAACAATTGGGAGGAACACTGAAGCTTTCTTT; CDR3aa: CASSLGTIGRNTEAFF
j_gene: TRBJ2-3; v_gene: TRBV15; abundance: .; d_gene: .; CDR3nt: TGTGCCACCAGCAGAGCGCGCGGAGTTAGCACAGATACGCAGTATTTT; CDR3aa: CATSRARGVSTDTQYF
j_gene: TRBJ2-2; v_gene: TRBV28; abundance: .; d_gene: TRBD2; CDR3nt: TGTGCCAGCACCAGAGGCGGGAGGGATACCGGGGAGCTGTTTTTT; CDR3aa: CASTRGGRDTGELFF
j_gene: TRBJ2-2; v_gene: TRBV30; abundance: .; d_gene: TRBD2; CDR3nt: TGTGCCTGGAGTGGGGACTGGACTAGCGGGGGGCCTTGGCAGAACACCGGGGAGCTGTTTTTT; CDR3aa: CAWSGDWTSGGPWQNTGELFF
j_gene: TRBJ2-7; v_gene: TRBV29-1; abundance: many; d_gene: .; CDR3nt: TGCAGCGTTTGGCAGGCCCCCGAGCAGTACTTC; CDR3aa: CSVWQAPEQYF
j_gene: TRBJ2-2; v_gene: TRBV4-3; abundance: .; d_gene: .; CDR3nt: TGCGCCAGCAGCCAAGATTCAAGCAGGGAGGTGCCCGGGGAGCTGTTTTTT; CDR3aa: CASSQDSSREVPGELFF
j_gene: TRBJ1-5; v_gene: TRBV6-2/TRBV6-3; abundance: .; d_gene: .; CDR3nt: TGTGCCAGCAGTTACTCGGGGCCGTTAGGGAATCAGCCCCAGCATTTT; CDR3aa: CASSYSGPLGNQPQHF
j_gene: TRBJ1-2; v_gene: TRBV10-3; abundance: .; d_gene: .; CDR3nt: TGTGCCATCAGTGCCAGGGAAACCCATGGCTACACCTTC; CDR3aa: CAISARETHGYTF
j_gene: TRBJ1-2; v_gene: TRBV4-1; abundance: .; d_gene: TRBD1; CDR3nt: TGCGCCAGCAGCTACGACAGGGGTATATCCTATGGCTACACCTTC; CDR3aa: CASSYDRGISYGYTF
j_gene: TRBJ1-5; v_gene: TRBV11-2; abundance: .; d_gene: .; CDR3nt: TGTGCCAGCTCCGGGGGGGCAGGGAATAGCAATCAGCCCCAGCATTTT; CDR3aa: CASSGGAGNSNQPQHF
j_gene: TRBJ1-6; v_gene: TRBV5-1; abundance: .; d_gene: TRBD1; CDR3nt: TGCGCCAGCAGCTTGGAGGGACAGGGTAATTCACCCCTCCACTTT; CDR3aa: CASSLEGQGNSPLHF
j_gene: TRBJ2-7; v_gene: TRBV4-1; abundance: once; d_gene: .; CDR3nt: TGCGCCAGCAGCCAAGAAAGCGCCTACGAGCAGTACTTC; CDR3aa: CASSQESAYEQYF
j_gene: TRBJ1-4; v_gene: TRBV2; abundance: .; d_gene: TRBD1; CDR3nt: TGTGCCAGCATGTGGGGACAGCTCACAACTAATGAAAAACTGTTTTTT; CDR3aa: CASMWGQLTTNEKLFF
j_gene: TRBJ2-7; v_gene: TRBV6-5; abundance: .; d_gene: .; CDR3nt: TGTGCCAGCAGCAGTACCGGGACTCTGGCCTACGAGCAGTACTTC; CDR3aa: CASSSTGTLAYEQYF
j_gene: TRBJ2-7; v_gene: TRBV4-1; abundance: .; d_gene: .; CDR3nt: TGCGCCAGCAGCCAAGATCGGGGGGCGGGCGGTACCTACGAGCAGTACTTC; CDR3aa: CASSQDRGAGGTYEQYF
j_gene: TRBJ1-5; v_gene: TRBV28; abundance: .; d_gene: .; CDR3nt: TGTGCCAGCAGTCGGGGCAGGGGATTCGATCAGCCCCAGCATTTT; CDR3aa: CASSRGRGFDQPQHF
j_gene: TRBJ1-1; v_gene: TRBV6-5; abundance: once; d_gene: .; CDR3nt: TGTGCCAGCAGTTGGGGCAGGGGCACTGAAGCTTTCTTT; CDR3aa: CASSWGRGTEAFF
j_gene: TRBJ2-1; v_gene: TRBV19; abundance: .; d_gene: .; CDR3nt: TGTGCCAGTAGACGCGGGACAGCCCTAGAAGACAGGGAGCAGTTCTTC; CDR3aa: CASRRGTALEDREQFF
j_gene: TRBJ2-1; v_gene: TRBV9; abundance: .; d_gene: TRBD1; CDR3nt: TGTGCCAGCAGCCCCCCGACAGGGAACCTCCACAATGAGCAGTTCTTC; CDR3aa: CASSPPTGNLHNEQFF
j_gene: TRBJ2-5; v_gene: TRBV27; abundance: once; d_gene: TRBD2; CDR3nt: TGTGCCAGCAGTTGGGGGGGATGGGAGACCCAGTACTTC; CDR3aa: CASSWGGWETQYF
j_gene: TRBJ2-5; v_gene: TRBV24-1; abundance: .; d_gene: TRBD1; CDR3nt: TGTGCCACCAGCCCACTACAGGGGGCAGGAGAGACCCAGTACTTC; CDR3aa: CATSPLQGAGETQYF
j_gene: TRBJ1-1; v_gene: TRBV6-5; abundance: .; d_gene: .; CDR3nt: TGTGCCAGCATCCTAAGCACAGCGAACACTGAAGCTTTCTTT; CDR3aa: CASILSTANTEAFF
j_gene: TRBJ2-3; v_gene: TRBV7-3; abundance: .; d_gene: TRBD2; CDR3nt: TGTGCCAGCAGCTCATCTAGCGGGGGGGAAACGCAGTATTTT; CDR3aa: CASSSSSGGETQYF
j_gene: TRBJ2-7; v_gene: TRBV6-6; abundance: .; d_gene: TRBD1; CDR3nt: TGTGCCAGCAGTTACGGGTCGGACAGGGTGAGTGAGCAGTACTTC; CDR3aa: CASSYGSDRVSEQYF
j_gene: TRBJ1-2; v_gene: TRBV5-6; abundance: .; d_gene: TRBD1; CDR3nt: TGTGCCAGCAGGACCGACAGGGCCGGGGGCTACACCTTC; CDR3aa: CASRTDRAGGYTF
j_gene: TRBJ2-5; v_gene: TRBV5-6; abundance: .; d_gene: TRBD2; CDR3nt: TGTGCCAGCAGCTTGGTATGGGGGGGGATCGAGACCCAGTACTTC; CDR3aa: CASSLVWGGIETQYF
j_gene: TRBJ1-5; v_gene: TRBV3-1/TRBV3-2; abundance: .; d_gene: .; CDR3nt: TGTGCCAGCAGCCTTGGGGATCAGGGTCAGCCCCAGCATTTT; CDR3aa: CASSLGDQGQPQHF
j_gene: TRBJ2-7; v_gene: TRBV7-2; abundance: .; d_gene: .; CDR3nt: TGTGCCAGCAGCTTATTCGGTGGCGGTCCCTACGAGCAGTACTTC; CDR3aa: CASSLFGGGPYEQYF
j_gene: TRBJ2-2; v_gene: TRBV7-6; abundance: .; d_gene: .; CDR3nt: TGTGCCAGCAGCCCGACCCCGGGTGGTACCGGGGAGCTGTTTTTT; CDR3aa: CASSPTPGGTGELFF
j_gene: TRBJ2-1; v_gene: TRBV5-1; abundance: .; d_gene: TRBD2; CDR3nt: TGCGCCAGCAGCCCGAGCGGGGGAGCATACAATGAGCAGTTCTTC; CDR3aa: CASSPSGGAYNEQFF
j_gene: TRBJ2-5; v_gene: TRBV2; abundance: .; d_gene: .; CDR3nt: TGTGCCAGCACAGTAGGGGCCTTAGAGACCCAGTACTTC; CDR3aa: CASTVGALETQYF
j_gene: TRBJ2-1; v_gene: TRBV19; abundance: .; d_gene: TRBD1; CDR3nt: TGTGCCAGTAGCGGGCTACAGGGGGGCTCCTACAATGAGCAGTTCTTC; CDR3aa: CASSGLQGGSYNEQFF
j_gene: TRBJ2-5; v_gene: TRBV9; abundance: .; d_gene: .; CDR3nt: TGTGCCAGCAGCGCCGGTGGAGGGAACCAAGAGACCCAGTACTTC; CDR3aa: CASSAGGGNQETQYF
j_gene: TRBJ1-2; v_gene: TRBV5-5; abundance: .; d_gene: .; CDR3nt: TGTGCCAGCAGCCCTACCGGGGAAAACTATGGCTACACCTTC; CDR3aa: CASSPTGENYGYTF
j_gene: TRBJ1-1; v_gene: TRBV7-2; abundance: .; d_gene: .; CDR3nt: TGTGCCAGCAGCTTAGTGGGCCAAGTACCTAACACTGAAGCTTTCTTT; CDR3aa: CASSLVGQVPNTEAFF
j_gene: TRBJ1-2; v_gene: TRBV30; abundance: .; d_gene: .; CDR3nt: TGTGCCTGCCGGCAGGGCAGGGGACGCTACACCTTC; CDR3aa: CACRQGRGRYTF
j_gene: TRBJ1-3; v_gene: TRBV15; abundance: .; d_gene: .; CDR3nt: TGTGCCACCAGCAGAGGACAGGTTTACTCTGGAAACACCATATATTTT; CDR3aa: CATSRGQVYSGNTIYF
j_gene: TRBJ1-2; v_gene: TRBV29-1; abundance: .; d_gene: TRBD1; CDR3nt: TGCAGCGTTGACCAGGGGGCGATAAACTATGGCTACACCTTC; CDR3aa: CSVDQGAINYGYTF
j_gene: TRBJ1-1; v_gene: TRBV19; abundance: .; d_gene: TRBD1; CDR3nt: TGTGCCAGTAGTCGACCTGGACAGGGGCCTAATGAAGCTTTCTTT; CDR3aa: CASSRPGQGPNEAFF
j_gene: TRBJ1-1; v_gene: TRBV30; abundance: .; d_gene: .; CDR3nt: TGTGCCTGGAGTGTAGATCCAACTGGCACTGAAGCTTTCTTT; CDR3aa: CAWSVDPTGTEAFF
j_gene: TRBJ2-2; v_gene: TRBV28; abundance: .; d_gene: TRBD2; CDR3nt: TGTGCCAGCAGTTTCCTAGCGGGGGGCCGAAACACCGGGGAGCTGTTTTTT; CDR3aa: CASSFLAGGRNTGELFF
j_gene: TRBJ1-1; v_gene: TRBV5-1; abundance: .; d_gene: .; CDR3nt: TGCGCCAGCAGGTCAAGCCCTCAGGGCACTGAAGCTTTCTTT; CDR3aa: CASRSSPQGTEAFF
j_gene: TRBJ1-6; v_gene: TRBV11-2; abundance: .; d_gene: .; CDR3nt: TGTGCCAGCAGCTTACGCGGGAAGTCACCCCTCCACTTT; CDR3aa: CASSLRGKSPLHF